These 20 T cell receptor beta chains were sequenced from one sample in a study of T cell responses to AZD1222 COVID-19 vaccine (dated by TCRdb to about 2021). Library preparation employed the immunoSEQ multiplex PCR assay. TCRdb retrieved this table from immuneACCESS and kept in-frame rearrangements only. Not all clones are present; in checked studies, unresolved V genes account for under half, and no reason is known for the remainder. Within this sample are 250,000 to 300,000 clones, with around 93% of them counted one time only. The leading ten clones occupy 0.55% of the sample. Explained via the paper, the time point label denotes: about 28 days (+/-7) after the second vaccine dose. The sequencing used peripheral blood, collected 28 days after the second AZD1222 dose. These receptors all stem from an adult who received the AZD1222 COVID-19 vaccine.

The chain carries TRBV4-2 and TRBJ2-5; D gene ambiguous. The V end was cut by 0 bases, the J end by 1 base, with 9 bases between. Germline V gene lookup returns CDR1 LGHNA and CDR2 YNFKEQ. The CDR3 sequence is 15 residues long. CDR3 DNA: TGTGCCAGCAGCCAAGAAGAGAGACCCCAAGAGACCCAGTACTTC. This gives the protein CASSQEERPQETQYF.

This clone was recorded only once. The chain is built from TRBV28 and TRBJ2-7; 7 nucleotides line up with TRBD1. V lost 5 bases and J lost 2; bases outside the gene matches: 15. The CDR3 spans 17 residues. The germline CDR1 and CDR2 sequences are MDHEN and SYDVKM. DNA of the CDR3: TGTGCCAGCAGTAAACTAGGGGGCTTCCCAAAGACCTACGAGCAGTACTTC. This translates into CASSKLGGFPKTYEQYF. Based on the CDR3 plus reference TRBV28 and TRBJ2-7, the full variable domain is DVKVTQSSRYLVKRTGEKVFLECVQDMDHENMFWYRQDPGLGLRLIYFSYDVKMKEKGDIPEGYSVSREKKERFSLILESASTNQTSMYLCASSKLGGFPKTYEQYFGPGTRLTVT.

The chain carries TRBV14 and TRBJ2-1; D may be TRBD1 (5 bases). The V and J ends lost 5 bases and 3 bases respectively, with 11 bases between them. Germline CDR1 reads SGHDN; CDR2 reads FVKESK. CDR3 length: 14 residues. CDR3 DNA: TGTGCCAGCAGCAAACAGGTTAGCTACAATGAGCAGTTCTTC. Amino acids: CASSKQVSYNEQFF.

This clone was counted once. The rearrangement joins TRBV13 to TRBJ1-3, with 7 bases identical to TRBD1. This CDR3 has 14 amino acids. The germline CDR1 and CDR2 sequences are PRHDT and FYEKMQ (reference sequence). V shed 4 bases, J shed 4 bases, and the junction held 4 bases outside the gene matches. The CDR3 sequence: CASSSRTGGNTIYF. The CDR3 DNA reads as TGTGCCAGCAGCTCTAGGACAGGCGGAAACACCATATATTTT.

This clone has a single count. The chain uses TRBV5-4 and TRBJ2-2; 7 bases match TRBD1. With V trimmed by 3 bases and J by 2 bases, 4 bases remained unmatched. CDR1 SGHNT and CDR2 YYREEE come from the germline V gene (reference sequence). The CDR3 is 15 amino acids. The CDR3 DNA is TGTGCCAGCAGCTCCCGGGACAGAAACACCGGGGAGCTGTTTTTT. It translates to CASSSRDRNTGELFF.

V gene TRBV4-1 combines with J gene TRBJ2-3; perhaps TRBD2 as D (5 bases). The ends were cut back, 1 base at V and 0 bases at J, with 14 bases in the middle. The CDR3 loop spans 17 amino acids. The germline V gene has CDR1 MGHRA and CDR2 YSYEKL. CDR3 nucleotide sequence: TGCGCCAGCAGCCAAGGCGTGAGCGGCCCCAGCACAGATACGCAGTATTTT. Protein product: CASSQGVSGPSTDTQYF.

This chain uses TRBV5-1 with TRBJ1-2; D unclear. V was cut by 3 bases and J by 5 bases, with 8 bases left in between. This CDR3 has 12 amino acids. CDR1 is SGHRS, CDR2 YFSETQ, per germline. This CDR3 reads CASSSDTYGYTF. CDR3 bases: TGCGCCAGCAGCTCTGACACGTATGGCTACACCTTC. Variable domain in full (rest from reference TRBV5-1 and TRBJ1-2): KAGVTQTPRYLIKTRGQQVTLSCSPISGHRSVSWYQQTPGQGLQFLFEYFSETQRNKGNFPGRFSGRQFSNSRSEMNVSTLELGDSALYLCASSSDTYGYTFGSGTRLTVV.

V and J are TRBV2 and TRBJ1-6, with unresolved D. The CDR3 has 16 amino acids. V gave up 0 bases and J gave up 7 bases, with 13 bases separating them. CDR1 and CDR2 (germline): SNHLY, FYNNEI. The chain's CDR3 is CASSEAREGRNSPLHF. DNA for the CDR3: TGTGCCAGCAGTGAAGCGCGGGAGGGTCGAAATTCACCCCTCCACTTT. Together with reference TRBV2 and TRBJ1-6, the CDR3 gives the full variable domain: EPEVTQTPSHQVTQMGQEVILRCVPISNHLYFYWYRQILGQKVEFLVSFYNNEISEKSEIFDDQFSVERPDGSNFTLKIRSTKLEDSAMYFCASSEAREGRNSPLHFGNGTRLTVT.

This rearrangement joins TRBV19 to TRBJ2-7, with 7 nucleotides matching TRBD1. This CDR3 is built from 12 residues. V lost 9 bases and J lost 3; bases outside the gene matches: 5. Looked up from germline, CDR1 is LNHDA and CDR2 is SQIVND (reference sequence). The CDR3 is CASSRDSYEQYF. The CDR3 nucleotides read TGTGCCAGCTCCCGGGACAGCTACGAGCAGTACTTC.

The chain employs TRBV5-6 and TRBJ2-1; TRBD2 matches at 9 bases. Germline assignment: CDR1 SGHDT and CDR2 YYEEEE. The CDR3 has 12 amino acids. The trim removed 4 bases at V and 8 bases at J, leaving 1 base unmatched. CDR3 nucleotides: TGTGCCAGCAGCCGGACTAGCGATGAGCAGTTCTTC. Residues: CASSRTSDEQFF.

In its sample, this clone was seen once. The chain combines TRBV4-2 with TRBJ1-2; possibly TRBD1 for D (5 bases). Trimming removed 3 bases at V and 8 bases at J, with 13 bases between. This CDR3 is built from 13 residues. The germline V gene encodes CDR1 LGHNA and CDR2 YNFKEQ. In nucleotides, the CDR3 is TGTGCCAGCAGCCAGTCCACGGGGCGCGGCTACACCTTC. Protein product: CASSQSTGRGYTF.

The rearrangement links TRBV5-1 to TRBJ2-7; D uncertain. The CDR3 is 15 residues long. Trimming shortened V by 0 bases and J by 0 bases, and 10 bases separated the two germline ends. Germline V gives CDR1 SGHRS, CDR2 YFSETQ. The chain's CDR3 is CASSLDFGSSYEQYF. The DNA of the CDR3 is TGCGCCAGCAGCTTGGACTTCGGCTCCTCCTACGAGCAGTACTTC. The variable domain in full, completed from reference TRBV5-1 and TRBJ2-7, reads KAGVTQTPRYLIKTRGQQVTLSCSPISGHRSVSWYQQTPGQGLQFLFEYFSETQRNKGNFPGRFSGRQFSNSRSEMNVSTLELGDSALYLCASSLDFGSSYEQYFGPGTRLTVT.

Note on this clone: In the same sample, other DNA sequences code for this CDR3. The J gene is TRBJ1-1, the V gene TRBV2; 7 bases are shared with TRBD1. J gave up 1 base and V 2 bases, and 1 base lay outside the gene matches. Germline CDR1 reads SNHLY; CDR2 reads FYNNEI. The CDR3 spans 14 residues. The CDR3, as DNA: TGTGCCAGCAGTGAAAGGACAGGGAACACTGAAGCTTTCTTT. Amino acid sequence: CASSERTGNTEAFF.

The genes are TRBV5-1 and TRBJ1-1; D is unclear. V gave up 0 bases and J gave up 1 base, with 7 bases separating them. The CDR3 covers 14 residues. Germline V gene data show CDR1 as SGHRS and CDR2 as YFSETQ. The CDR3 bases are TGCGCCAGCAGCTTGGGGATAGCGAACACTGAAGCTTTCTTT. This codes for CASSLGIANTEAFF.

The chain combines TRBV4-3 with TRBJ2-6; TRBD1 matches at 7 bases. CDR3 size: 18 residues. The ends lost 1 base at V and 3 bases at J; junction bases unmatched: 9. Germline V lookup: CDR1 LGHNA, CDR2 YSLEER. The DNA for the CDR3 is TGCGCCAGCAGCCAAGTCGGACAGGTGGGCGGTGGGGCCAACGTCCTGACTTTC. It yields the protein CASSQVGQVGGGANVLTF.

The chain uses TRBV27 and TRBJ1-2, with 7 bases matching TRBD1. Germline V gives CDR1 MNHEY, CDR2 SMNVEV (reference sequence). CDR3 length: 13 residues. V lost 8 bases and J lost 4; bases outside the gene matches: 7. The CDR3 region is CASGLQGTYGYTF. CDR3 nucleotides: TGTGCCAGCGGACTACAGGGGACCTATGGCTACACCTTC.

The gene calls are TRBV28 and TRBJ1-4; possibly TRBD1 for D (6 bases). This CDR3 is 13 amino acids long. CDR1 MDHEN and CDR2 SYDVKM come from the germline V gene. Trimming stripped 3 bases from V and 5 bases from J, with 7 bases between. The CDR3: CASSFRGNEKLFF. The CDR3 region has the DNA TGTGCCAGCAGTTTCAGGGGAAATGAAAAACTGTTTTTT.

The chain combines TRBV5-1 with TRBJ1-6; maybe TRBD1 (5 bases). Trimming left V 0 bases short and J 9 bases short, with 10 bases between. This CDR3 comprises 14 residues. Germline V gene data show CDR1 as SGHRS and CDR2 as YFSETQ. The CDR3 DNA reads TGCGCCAGCAGCTTGGACAGGTCGGGTTCACCCCTCCACTTT. This gives the protein CASSLDRSGSPLHF.

This clone was found once. The chain is built from TRBV30 and TRBJ1-6, with D possibly being TRBD1 (5 bases). Trimming removed 5 bases from V and 9 bases from J, with 17 bases in between. There are 14 residues in the CDR3. Per the germline V gene, CDR1 is GTSNPN and CDR2 is SVGIG (reference sequence). CDR3 sequence reads: CAWCLDSLGSPLHF. The DNA of the CDR3 is TGTGCCTGGTGTCTAGACAGCCTCGGTTCACCCCTCCACTTT.

As DNA, the CDR3 is TGCGCCAGCAGCTTGGTAGGTCCAGGGCCCAACACTGAAGCTTTCTTT. Its translation: CASSLVGPGPNTEAFF. The chain is built from TRBV5-1 and TRBJ1-1; D might be TRBD1 (5 bases). The V end was cut by 0 bases, the J end by 2 bases, with 14 bases between. Germline loops: CDR1 SGHRS, CDR2 YFSETQ. The CDR3 runs to 16 residues. The whole variable domain, filled in from reference TRBV5-1 and TRBJ1-1, reads KAGVTQTPRYLIKTRGQQVTLSCSPISGHRSVSWYQQTPGQGLQFLFEYFSETQRNKGNFPGRFSGRQFSNSRSEMNVSTLELGDSALYLCASSLVGPGPNTEAFFGQGTRLTVV.